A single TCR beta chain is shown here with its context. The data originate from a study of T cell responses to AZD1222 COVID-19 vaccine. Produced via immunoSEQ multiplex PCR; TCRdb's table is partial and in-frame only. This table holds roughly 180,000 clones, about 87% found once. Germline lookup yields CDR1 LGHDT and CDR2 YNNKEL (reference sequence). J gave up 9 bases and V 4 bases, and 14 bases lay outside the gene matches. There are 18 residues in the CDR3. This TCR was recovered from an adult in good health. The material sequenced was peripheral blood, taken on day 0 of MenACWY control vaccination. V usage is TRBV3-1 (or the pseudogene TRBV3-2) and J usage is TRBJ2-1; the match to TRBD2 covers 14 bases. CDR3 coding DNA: TGTGCCAGCAGCCTCTATCCACCGGGACTAGCGGGAGTCACTGAGCAGTTCTTC. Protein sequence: CASSLYPPGLAGVTEQFF.